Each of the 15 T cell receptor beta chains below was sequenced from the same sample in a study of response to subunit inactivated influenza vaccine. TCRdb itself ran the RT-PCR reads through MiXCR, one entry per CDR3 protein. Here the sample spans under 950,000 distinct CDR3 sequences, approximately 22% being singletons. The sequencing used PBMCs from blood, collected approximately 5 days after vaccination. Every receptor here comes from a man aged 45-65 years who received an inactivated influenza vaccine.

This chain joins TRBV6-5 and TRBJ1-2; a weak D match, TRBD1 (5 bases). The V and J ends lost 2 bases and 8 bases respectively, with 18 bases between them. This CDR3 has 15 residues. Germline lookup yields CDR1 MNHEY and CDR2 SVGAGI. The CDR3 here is CASSYRAGHRWGYTF. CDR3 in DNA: TGTGCCAGCAGTTACCGCGCCGGACACCGATGGGGCTACACCTTC.

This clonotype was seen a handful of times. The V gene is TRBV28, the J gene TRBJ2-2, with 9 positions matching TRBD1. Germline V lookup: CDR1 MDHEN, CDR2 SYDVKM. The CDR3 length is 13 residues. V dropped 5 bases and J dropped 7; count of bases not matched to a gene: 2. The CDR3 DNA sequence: TGTGCCAGCAGTAACAGGGGGCTCGGGGAGCTGTTTTTT. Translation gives CASSNRGLGELFF.

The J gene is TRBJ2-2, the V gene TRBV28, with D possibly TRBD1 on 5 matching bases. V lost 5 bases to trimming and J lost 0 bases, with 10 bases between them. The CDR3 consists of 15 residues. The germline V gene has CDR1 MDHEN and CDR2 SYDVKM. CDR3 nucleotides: TGTGCCAGCAGTCCAGCGACAGCGAACACCGGGGAGCTGTTTTTT. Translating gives CASSPATANTGELFF.

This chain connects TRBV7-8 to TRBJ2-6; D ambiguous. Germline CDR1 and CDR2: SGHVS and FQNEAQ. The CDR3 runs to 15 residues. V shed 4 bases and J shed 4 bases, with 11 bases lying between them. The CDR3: CASSSLGLGANVLTF. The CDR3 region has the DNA TGTGCCAGCAGCTCCCTTGGTCTCGGGGCCAACGTCCTGACTTTC.

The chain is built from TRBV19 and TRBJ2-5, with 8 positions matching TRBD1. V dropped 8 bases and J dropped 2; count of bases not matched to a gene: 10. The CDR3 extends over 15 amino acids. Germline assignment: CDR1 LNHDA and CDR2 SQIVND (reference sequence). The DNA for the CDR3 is TGTGCCAGTGAGAAGTCAGGGGGCGGACAAGAGACCCAGTACTTC. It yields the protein CASEKSGGGQETQYF. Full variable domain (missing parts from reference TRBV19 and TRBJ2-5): DGGITQSPKYLFRKEGQNVTLSCEQNLNHDAMYWYRQDPGQGLRLIYYSQIVNDFQKGDIAEGYSVSREKKESFPLTVTSAQKNPTAFYLCASEKSGGGQETQYFGPGTRLLVL.

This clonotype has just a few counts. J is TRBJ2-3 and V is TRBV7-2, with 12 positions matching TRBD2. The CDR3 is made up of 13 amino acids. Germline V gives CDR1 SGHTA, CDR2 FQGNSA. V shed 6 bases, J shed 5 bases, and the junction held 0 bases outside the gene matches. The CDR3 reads CASRLAGGDTQYF. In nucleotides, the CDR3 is TGTGCCAGCAGACTAGCGGGAGGAGATACGCAGTATTTT.

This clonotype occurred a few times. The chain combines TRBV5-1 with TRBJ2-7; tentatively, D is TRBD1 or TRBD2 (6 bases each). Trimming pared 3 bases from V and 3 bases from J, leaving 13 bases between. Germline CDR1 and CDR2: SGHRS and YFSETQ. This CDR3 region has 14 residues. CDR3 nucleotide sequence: TGCGCCAGCAGCTCCGTTGGGGGGCTCTACGAGCAGTACTTC. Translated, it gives CASSSVGGLYEQYF.

The CDR3 DNA reads TGTGCCAGCAGTTTCCGGGACAGGGGTGGAAATGAGCAGTTCTTC. It translates to CASSFRDRGGNEQFF. The chain has TRBV12-3 or TRBV12-4 and TRBJ2-1; 10 bases match TRBD1. Unmatched junction bases numbered 6, after V lost 3 bases and J lost 7 bases. The CDR3 runs to 15 residues.

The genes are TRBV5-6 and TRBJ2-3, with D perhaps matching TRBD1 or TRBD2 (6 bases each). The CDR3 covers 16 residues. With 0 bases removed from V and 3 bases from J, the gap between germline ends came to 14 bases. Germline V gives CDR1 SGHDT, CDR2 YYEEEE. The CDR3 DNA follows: TGTGCCAGCAGCTTGGTATCGGGGGCAAGGACAGATACGCAGTATTTT. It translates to CASSLVSGARTDTQYF.

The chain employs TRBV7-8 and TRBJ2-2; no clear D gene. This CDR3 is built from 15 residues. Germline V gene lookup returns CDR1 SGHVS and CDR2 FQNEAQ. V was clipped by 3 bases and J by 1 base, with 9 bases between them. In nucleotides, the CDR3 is TGTGCCAGCAGCTTTGTGACGGAGAACACCGGGGAGCTGTTTTTT. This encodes CASSFVTENTGELFF.

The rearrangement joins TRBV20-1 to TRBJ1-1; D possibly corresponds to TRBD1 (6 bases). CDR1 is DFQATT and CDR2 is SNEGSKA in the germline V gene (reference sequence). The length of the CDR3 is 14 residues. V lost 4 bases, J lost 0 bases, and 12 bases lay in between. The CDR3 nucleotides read TGCAGTGCTACCAGACAGGCCCTGAACACTGAAGCTTTCTTT. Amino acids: CSATRQALNTEAFF.

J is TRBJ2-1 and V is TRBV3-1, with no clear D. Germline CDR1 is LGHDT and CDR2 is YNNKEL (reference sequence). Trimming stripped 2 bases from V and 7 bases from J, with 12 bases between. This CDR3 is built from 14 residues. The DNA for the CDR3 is TGTGCCAGCAGCCAAAAAGGGATTAGGAATGAGCAGTTCTTC. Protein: CASSQKGIRNEQFF.

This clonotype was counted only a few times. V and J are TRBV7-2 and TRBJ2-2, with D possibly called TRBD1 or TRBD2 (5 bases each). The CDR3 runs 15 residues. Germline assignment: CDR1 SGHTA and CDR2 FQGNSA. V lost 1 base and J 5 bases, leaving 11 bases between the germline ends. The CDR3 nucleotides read TGTGCCAGCAGCTTAGAGCTGGGGGTTACCGGGGAGCTGTTTTTT. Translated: CASSLELGVTGELFF. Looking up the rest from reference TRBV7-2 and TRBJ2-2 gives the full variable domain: GAGVSQSPSNKVTEKGKDVELRCDPISGHTALYWYRQSLGQGLEFLIYFQGNSAPDKSGLPSDRFSAERTGGSVSTLTIQRTQQEDSAVYLCASSLELGVTGELFFGEGSRLTVL.

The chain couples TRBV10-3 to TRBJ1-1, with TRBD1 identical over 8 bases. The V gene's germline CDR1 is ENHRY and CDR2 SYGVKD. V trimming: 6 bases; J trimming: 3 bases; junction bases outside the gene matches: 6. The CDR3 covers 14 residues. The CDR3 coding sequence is TGTGCCATCAGCGACAGGGGATTGGACACTGAAGCTTTCTTT. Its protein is CAISDRGLDTEAFF.

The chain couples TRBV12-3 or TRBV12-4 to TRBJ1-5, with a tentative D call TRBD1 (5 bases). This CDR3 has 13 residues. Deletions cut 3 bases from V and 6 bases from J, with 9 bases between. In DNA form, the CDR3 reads TGTGCCAGCAGTTTGATAGGGACTCAGCCCCAGCATTTT. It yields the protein CASSLIGTQPQHF.